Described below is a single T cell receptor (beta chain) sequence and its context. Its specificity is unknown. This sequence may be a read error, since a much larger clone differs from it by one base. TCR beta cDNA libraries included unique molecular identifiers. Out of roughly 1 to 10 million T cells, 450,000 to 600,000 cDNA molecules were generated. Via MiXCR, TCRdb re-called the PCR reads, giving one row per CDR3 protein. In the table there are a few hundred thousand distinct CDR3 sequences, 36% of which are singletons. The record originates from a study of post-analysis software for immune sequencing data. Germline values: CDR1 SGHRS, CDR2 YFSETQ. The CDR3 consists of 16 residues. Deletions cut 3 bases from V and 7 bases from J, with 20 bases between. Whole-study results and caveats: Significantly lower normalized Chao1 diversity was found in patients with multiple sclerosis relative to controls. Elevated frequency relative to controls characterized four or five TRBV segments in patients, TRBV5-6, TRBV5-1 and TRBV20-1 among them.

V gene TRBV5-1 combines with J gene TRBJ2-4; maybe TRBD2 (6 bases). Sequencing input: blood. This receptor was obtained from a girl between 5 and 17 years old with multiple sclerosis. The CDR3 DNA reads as TGCGCCAGCAGCTCAAGCCTGGGGTCGGGGAGGAACATTCAGTACTTC. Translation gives CASSSSLGSGRNIQYF.